The rows below give T cell receptor beta chains drawn from one sample of a study of blood T cell dynamics during melanoma immunotherapy. Clones were read by immunoSEQ multiplex PCR, and TCRdb kept only the in-frame ones, dropping some. The repertoire holds 9,700 or so clones, with 80% to 90% as singletons. The material sequenced was blood, taken from a patient treated with checkpoint blockade. The receptors stem from a human donor with melanoma. CDR3s include the opening cysteine and the closing phenylalanine or tryptophan. D genes are given only for firm matches. Some rows mark clone size as missing; the rest say once, few, many or name a class of expanded clone.

cdr3_length d_call clone_size j_call v_call cdr3_aa cdr3_nt
16 NA NA TRBJ2-5 TRBV5-1 CASSLAGGATRQTQYF TGCGCCAGCAGCTTGGCCGGGGGAGCGACCCGACAGACCCAGTACTTC
14 TRBD2 NA TRBJ2-7 TRBV2 CAGAKREGTYEQYF TGTGCCGGAGCGAAGCGGGAGGGGACCTACGAGCAGTACTTC
13 NA NA TRBJ1-5 TRBV11-2 CASSLWKRQPQHF TGTGCCAGCAGCCTCTGGAAACGTCAGCCCCAGCATTTT
15 NA few TRBJ2-7 TRBV5-1 CASSLVVGQPYEQYF TGCGCCAGCAGCTTGGTGGTCGGACAGCCCTACGAGCAGTACTTC
15 NA NA TRBJ2-5 TRBV28 CASNEVATSQETQYF TGTGCCAGCAATGAGGTAGCGACTTCCCAAGAGACCCAGTACTTC
14 NA NA TRBJ2-4 TRBV6-6 CASSLGWAKNIQYF TGTGCCAGCAGTCTCGGATGGGCCAAAAACATTCAGTACTTC
17 NA NA TRBJ2-2 TRBV4-2 CASSQEGSSFDTGELFF TGTGCCAGCAGCCAAGAAGGTTCCAGTTTTGACACCGGGGAGCTGTTTTTT
14 TRBD2 NA TRBJ2-5 TRBV7-8 CASSAREGRETQYF TGTGCCAGCAGCGCCAGGGAGGGCCGGGAGACCCAGTACTTC
14 NA NA TRBJ2-3 TRBV5-1 CASGGASGADTQYF TGCGCCAGCGGGGGGGCCAGCGGCGCAGATACGCAGTATTTT
16 TRBD2 NA TRBJ2-3 TRBV30 CAWSPGLADPTDTQYF TGTGCCTGGAGTCCCGGACTAGCGGACCCCACAGATACGCAGTATTTT
14 NA NA TRBJ2-1 TRBV30 CAWSVGSSYNEQFF TGTGCCTGGAGTGTGGGGAGCTCCTACAATGAGCAGTTCTTC
14 TRBD2 NA TRBJ2-7 TRBV6-1 CASSERVGRGEQYF TGTGCCAGCAGTGAACGTGTCGGGAGGGGGGAGCAGTACTTC
13 NA NA TRBJ1-2 TRBV6-5 CASTRTGNYGYTF TGTGCCAGCACTAGGACGGGGAACTATGGCTACACCTTC
15 NA NA TRBJ1-5 TRBV10-3 CAISESANSNQPQHF TGTGCCATCAGTGAGTCGGCTAATAGCAATCAGCCCCAGCATTTT
12 NA NA TRBJ2-7 TRBV2 CASSDRGGEQYF TGTGCCAGCAGTGACAGGGGAGGCGAGCAGTACTTC
12 NA NA TRBJ2-2 TRBV9 CASDWRSGELFF TGTGCCAGCGACTGGAGGAGTGGGGAGCTGTTTTTT
12 NA NA TRBJ1-4 TRBV5-6 CASSTADEKLFF TGTGCCAGCAGTACCGCTGATGAAAAACTGTTTTTT
13 NA NA TRBJ1-2 TRBV9 CASSPGGDGGYTF TGTGCCAGCAGCCCGGGGGGCGATGGCGGCTACACCTTC
15 TRBD2 NA TRBJ2-1 TRBV4-2 CASSQVGSGSGEQFF TGTGCCAGCAGCCAAGTCGGTAGCGGGAGCGGTGAGCAGTTCTTC
15 NA NA TRBJ2-3 TRBV9 CASSPGAGGRDTQYF TGTGCCAGCAGCCCGGGGGCAGGGGGACGGGATACGCAGTATTTT
14 TRBD2 once TRBJ2-7 TRBV19 CASSAVGGAYEQYF TGTGCCAGTAGCGCGGTGGGGGGGGCCTACGAGCAGTACTTC
14 NA NA TRBJ1-4 TRBV11-1 CASSAQRQRGKLFF TGTGCCAGCAGCGCCCAGCGCCAGCGCGGAAAACTGTTTTTT
15 NA NA TRBJ2-7 TRBV6-5 CASSYQTGTLDEQYF TGTGCCAGCAGTTACCAAACGGGGACCCTTGACGAGCAGTACTTC
13 NA NA TRBJ2-7 TRBV5-8 CASRLIQTYEQYF TGTGCCAGCAGGCTCATACAAACCTACGAGCAGTACTTC
15 NA NA TRBJ2-3 TRBV9 CASSLRGAWTDTQYF TGTGCCAGCAGCCTCCGGGGGGCTTGGACAGATACGCAGTATTTT
14 TRBD1 NA TRBJ1-1 TRBV2 CASKGDSWNTEAFF TGTGCCAGCAAGGGGGACAGCTGGAACACTGAAGCTTTCTTT
12 NA NA TRBJ2-7 TRBV5-1 CASSLPPREQYF TGCGCCAGCAGCTTACCTCCTAGGGAGCAGTACTTC
14 NA NA TRBJ2-7 TRBV15 CATSRGRPSYEQYF TGTGCCACCAGCAGAGGTAGGCCGAGCTACGAGCAGTACTTC
15 TRBD2 NA TRBJ2-3 TRBV19 CASATSGASTDTQYF TGTGCCAGTGCTACTAGCGGGGCTAGCACAGATACGCAGTATTTT
15 NA NA TRBJ1-4 TRBV28 CASSLWRVANEKLFF TGTGCCAGCAGTTTATGGCGGGTGGCCAATGAAAAACTGTTTTTT
11 NA NA TRBJ2-7 TRBV7-9 CASSLLYEQYF TGTGCCAGCAGCCTACTCTACGAGCAGTACTTC
11 NA once TRBJ2-5 TRBV13 CASSQEGRQYF TGTGCCAGCAGCCAGGAGGGACGGCAGTACTTC
13 NA once TRBJ1-1 TRBV11-2 CAGSADRNTEAFF TGTGCCGGCAGCGCAGACAGGAACACTGAAGCTTTCTTT
15 TRBD1 few TRBJ2-7 TRBV5-5 CASSLVPGQGTEQYF TGTGCCAGCAGCTTGGTACCGGGACAGGGGACCGAGCAGTACTTC
10 NA NA TRBJ1-1 TRBV9 CAPPSTEAFF TGTGCCCCCCCGAGCACTGAAGCTTTCTTT
16 NA NA TRBJ2-1 TRBV6-5 CASSSAEGGPYNEQFF TGTGCCAGCAGTTCCGCGGAGGGGGGTCCCTACAATGAGCAGTTCTTC
14 NA NA TRBJ2-3 TRBV28 CASRTGTSTDTQYF TGTGCCAGCAGGACAGGCACTAGCACAGATACGCAGTATTTT
15 TRBD2 few TRBJ2-7 TRBV27 CASSLAVAGSSEQYF TGTGCCAGCAGCCTGGCGGTAGCGGGATCGAGCGAGCAGTACTTC
15 NA NA TRBJ1-4 TRBV6-1 CASLPGPATNEKLFF TGTGCCAGCCTCCCGGGGCCTGCAACTAATGAAAAACTGTTTTTT
13 NA NA TRBJ2-3 TRBV28 CASSLRGGDTQYF TGTGCCAGCAGTTTAAGGGGAGGAGATACGCAGTATTTT
19 TRBD2 NA TRBJ2-7 TRBV5-1 CASSFLWTSGRAATYEQYF TGCGCCAGCAGCTTCTTGTGGACTAGCGGGAGGGCCGCGACCTACGAGCAGTACTTC
15 TRBD2 NA TRBJ2-5 TRBV5-1 CASSTGGLQQETQYF TGCGCCAGCAGCACCGGGGGGTTGCAGCAAGAGACCCAGTACTTC
14 TRBD2 NA TRBJ2-7 TRBV27 CASTLGGRAGEQYF TGTGCCAGCACCCTGGGGGGGAGGGCCGGCGAGCAGTACTTC
13 NA once TRBJ2-3 TRBV7-9 CASSPAAGDTQYF TGTGCCAGCAGCCCCGCGGCAGGGGATACGCAGTATTTT
13 NA NA TRBJ1-2 TRBV7-9 CASSPDGDYGYTF TGTGCCAGCAGCCCAGACGGGGACTATGGCTACACCTTC
12 NA NA TRBJ1-1 TRBV4-3 CASSPRDTEAFF TGCGCCAGCAGCCCTAGGGACACTGAAGCTTTCTTT
15 NA NA TRBJ1-1 TRBV5-8 CASSLGQAAGTEAFF TGTGCCAGCAGCTTGGGGCAGGCCGCGGGGACTGAAGCTTTCTTT
15 NA NA TRBJ2-3 TRBV7-2 CASSRKAGRTDTQYF TGTGCCAGCAGCAGAAAGGCGGGGCGCACAGATACGCAGTATTTT
15 NA once TRBJ1-4 TRBV5-4 CASSPVRGGNEKLFF TGTGCCAGCAGCCCAGTCCGGGGTGGTAATGAAAAACTGTTTTTT
14 NA NA TRBJ2-7 TRBV28 CASSFHHLIYEQYF TGTGCCAGCAGTTTCCACCATCTGATCTACGAGCAGTACTTC
13 NA NA TRBJ1-2 TRBV5-6 CASSVTGYYGYTF TGTGCCAGCAGCGTAACAGGGTACTATGGCTACACCTTC
16 NA NA TRBJ2-1 TRBV5-1 CASRTGPLSSYNEQFF TGCGCCAGCAGAACGGGACCCTTGAGCTCCTACAATGAGCAGTTCTTC